The 27 T cell receptor beta chains below come from one sample, sequenced in a study of yellow fever vaccine responses in identical twins. A single record per CDR3 protein comes from TCRdb applying MiXCR to the RT-PCR reads. The repertoire consists of 15,000 to 20,000 distinct CDR3 sequences, with under 75% occurring once and the leading ten covering roughly 2.7%. Sample: T cells from blood (PBMCs), unsorted or a sorted subset (not recorded which), taken before or after yellow fever vaccination (not recorded which). The receptors were gathered from a woman aged 18-29 years who received the yellow fever vaccine.

The chain uses TRBV25-1 and TRBJ2-1, with TRBD2 identical over 11 bases. V lost 5 bases to trimming and J lost 3 bases; unmatched junction nucleotides: 6. This CDR3 is built from 16 residues. Per germline, CDR1 MGHDK and CDR2 SYGVNS. The CDR3 nucleotides are TGTGCCAGCAGTCGTACTAGCGGGAGTTTCTACAATGAGCAGTTCTTC. Its protein is CASSRTSGSFYNEQFF.

The rearrangement links TRBV12-3 or TRBV12-4 to TRBJ2-1; 10 bases align to TRBD2. The CDR3 loop spans 14 amino acids. The V segment lost 6 bases and the J segment 8 bases; nucleotides outside the gene matches: 7. CDR3 sequence reads: CASRPGLAPHEQFF. DNA for the CDR3: TGTGCCAGCAGGCCGGGACTAGCGCCCCATGAGCAGTTCTTC.

The rearrangement joins TRBV6-1 to TRBJ1-5; D is unresolved. CDR1 and CDR2 from the germline V gene are MNHNS and SASEGT. The CDR3 spans 13 residues. V was clipped by 9 bases and J by 3 bases, with 12 bases between them. For the CDR3, the DNA is TGTGCCAGTGGGCGCGAGAACAATCAGCCCCAGCATTTT. This codes for CASGRENNQPQHF.

This chain links TRBV5-5 with TRBJ2-3; D gene unclear. V was cut by 2 bases and J by 0 bases, with 13 bases left in between. Germline CDR1 SGHKS, CDR2 YYEKEE (reference sequence). This CDR3 is built from 16 residues. The CDR3 nucleotides are TGTGCCAGCAGCTTCTCCCACAAACCTAGCACAGATACGCAGTATTTT. Its protein is CASSFSHKPSTDTQYF.

The chain joins TRBV12-3 or TRBV12-4 to TRBJ1-4; D is perhaps TRBD1 (6 bases). The CDR3 is 15 residues long. V was shortened by 3 bases and J by 4 bases, with 12 bases between the two germline ends. CDR3 in DNA: TGTGCCAGCAGTTTTTGGGGGCACGGTAATGAAAAACTGTTTTTT. Translating gives CASSFWGHGNEKLFF.

This clonotype occurred once. The V and J genes are TRBV7-9 and TRBJ2-5; D gene ambiguous. Germline CDR1 reads SEHNR; CDR2 reads FQNEAQ (reference sequence). This CDR3 contains 12 residues. V lost 4 bases and J lost 9, with 12 bases in between. CDR3 sequence: CASSYYKSAQYF. CDR3 in DNA: TGTGCCAGCAGCTATTATAAGTCGGCCCAGTACTTC. Drawing the rest from reference TRBV7-9 and TRBJ2-5, the complete variable domain is DTGVSQNPRHKITKRGQNVTFRCDPISEHNRLYWYRQTLGQGPEFLTYFQNEAQLEKSRLLSDRFSAERPKGSFSTLEIQRTEQGDSAMYLCASSYYKSAQYFGPGTRLLVL.

V gene TRBV4-1 combines with J gene TRBJ2-1; 8 bases align to TRBD2. Germline trimming cut 2 bases from V and 5 bases from J; bases unmatched to any gene: 8. The CDR3 extends over 16 amino acids. Germline-derived CDR1 and CDR2 are MGHRA and YSYEKL. Written as DNA, the CDR3 is TGCGCCAGCAGCCAATTCTCGGGGGGGTGGAACAATGAGCAGTTCTTC. It specifies CASSQFSGGWNNEQFF.

The CDR3 loop is CASSPNSDNQPQHF. The CDR3 region has the DNA TGTGCCAGCTCACCTAACTCTGACAATCAGCCCCAGCATTTT. The rearrangement uses TRBV18 and TRBJ1-5; D gene ambiguous. Trimming pared 3 bases from V and 3 bases from J, leaving 9 bases between. CDR3 size: 14 residues. Looked up from germline, CDR1 is KGHSH and CDR2 is LQKENI.

This clonotype was observed a single time. This sequence joins TRBV13 and TRBJ2-1, with D maybe TRBD1 (5 bases). Germline CDR1 is PRHDT and CDR2 is FYEKMQ (reference sequence). Deletions cut 6 bases from V and 6 bases from J, with 12 bases between. The CDR3 spans 13 residues. The CDR3 loop is CASRGGRANEQFF. The CDR3, as DNA: TGTGCCAGCAGGGGTGGCAGGGCCAATGAGCAGTTCTTC. The full variable domain, its missing parts supplied by reference TRBV13 and TRBJ2-1, is AAGVIQSPRHLIKEKRETATLKCYPIPRHDTVYWYQQGPGQDPQFLISFYEKMQSDKGSIPDRFSAQQFSDYHSELNMSSLELGDSALYFCASRGGRANEQFFGPGTRLTVL.

In its sample, this clonotype was seen once. V usage is TRBV29-1 and J usage is TRBJ2-1; 9 bases match TRBD1. The germline gives CDR1 SQVTM, CDR2 ANQGSEA. V was clipped by 8 bases and J by 4 bases; unmatched bases: 9. The CDR3 consists of 14 residues. The CDR3 reads CSSPGTGFYNEQFF. The CDR3 region has the DNA TGCAGCTCCCCGGGGACAGGGTTTTACAATGAGCAGTTCTTC.

This clonotype showed up just once. V and J are TRBV7-9 and TRBJ2-7; no clear D gene. V dropped 1 base and J dropped 3 bases, with 16 bases sitting between them. The V gene's germline CDR1 is SEHNR and CDR2 FQNEAQ (reference sequence). This CDR3 is built from 16 residues. The CDR3 nucleotides are TGTGCCAGCAGCTTAGGCCCAGGCAAATCGCACTACGAGCAGTACTTC. Its translation: CASSLGPGKSHYEQYF.

This clonotype has only a few counts. The chain links TRBV28 to TRBJ2-7; D possibly matches TRBD1 or TRBD2 (6 bases each). Per the germline V gene, CDR1 is MDHEN and CDR2 is SYDVKM. Trimming took 11 bases from V and 1 from J, leaving 12 bases between them. This CDR3 is 12 amino acids long. CDR3 sequence reads: CAVGGLSYEQYV. CDR3 coding DNA: TGTGCCGTCGGGGGCTTATCCTACGAGCAGTACGTC.

The chain is built from TRBV18 and TRBJ1-1; possibly TRBD1 for D (5 bases). The V gene's germline CDR1 is KGHSH and CDR2 LQKENI. The CDR3 contains 12 residues. V was clipped by 3 bases and J by 5 bases, with 7 bases between them. The CDR3: CASSPWGTEAFF. In nucleotides, the CDR3 is TGTGCCAGCTCACCTTGGGGGACTGAAGCTTTCTTT.

This chain connects TRBV2 to TRBJ2-7; 8 bases fit TRBD1. Germline CDR1 is SNHLY and CDR2 is FYNNEI. The V gene end was trimmed by 4 bases and the J gene end by 3 bases; junction bases not matched to a gene: 5. CDR3 length: 14 amino acids. The CDR3 DNA follows: TGTGCCAGCAGTGGGACAGGGAAGCGCTACGAGCAGTACGTC. Translating gives CASSGTGKRYEQYV.

This clonotype turned up a few times. The chain uses TRBV2 and TRBJ2-7; D not certain. This CDR3 is 14 amino acids long. Germline V gene sequence: CDR1 SNHLY, CDR2 FYNNEI. The V and J ends lost 3 bases and 2 bases respectively, with 11 bases between them. CDR3: CASSEPPFTYEQYF. CDR3 nucleotides: TGTGCCAGCAGTGAGCCCCCTTTCACCTACGAGCAGTACTTC.

The V and J genes are TRBV12-3 or TRBV12-4 and TRBJ1-6; 7 bases fit TRBD1. The CDR3 spans 13 residues. The J segment lost 9 bases and the V segment lost 1 base, leaving 0 bases of the junction unmatched. The CDR3 spells CASSLDRGSPLHF. CDR3 nucleotide sequence: TGTGCCAGCAGTTTAGACAGGGGTTCACCCCTCCACTTT.

The chain is built from TRBV24-1 and TRBJ2-7, with D perhaps matching TRBD1 (6 bases). CDR1 is KGHDR, CDR2 SFDVKD, per germline. The CDR3 consists of 15 residues. V shed 8 bases and J shed 0 bases, with 16 bases lying between them. Here the CDR3 DNA reads TGTGCCACCACCCGAGGCCGGGACAACTCCTACGAGCAGTACGTC. It codes for CATTRGRDNSYEQYV.

This clonotype was detected only a few times. The chain recombines TRBV7-8 with TRBJ2-1; 11 bases line up with TRBD2. Germline V gene lookup returns CDR1 SGHVS and CDR2 FQNEAQ. There are 18 residues in the CDR3. Losses at the gene ends were 4 bases for V and 4 bases for J; bases not matched to a gene: 12. DNA for the CDR3: TGTGCCAGCAGCTACCCCCGATCGGGACTAGCGGATTACAATGAGCAGTTCTTC. Its translation is CASSYPRSGLADYNEQFF.

J is TRBJ1-1 and V is TRBV6-4; D is uncertain. Deletions cut 5 bases from V and 1 base from J, with 8 bases between. CDR1 MRHNA and CDR2 SNTAGT come from the germline V gene. The length of the CDR3 is 13 residues. Here the CDR3 reads CASSSMGNTEAFF. The CDR3 region has the DNA TGTGCCAGCAGTTCGATGGGGAACACTGAAGCTTTCTTT.

The chain links TRBV29-1 to TRBJ2-3; no reliable D call. Germline V lookup: CDR1 SQVTM, CDR2 ANQGSEA. This CDR3 is 14 amino acids long. V lost 0 bases, J lost 5 bases, and 12 bases lay in between. Here the CDR3 DNA reads TGCAGCGTTGAAGATCCCCCTCTGGTAGATACGCAGTATTTT. The encoded protein is CSVEDPPLVDTQYF.

This clonotype occurred once. The chain joins TRBV19 to TRBJ2-1; perhaps D is TRBD1 or TRBD2 (5 bases each). The germline V and J ends were trimmed by 7 bases and 3 bases, with 10 bases remaining between them. The CDR3 length is 13 residues. Germline V gene data show CDR1 as LNHDA and CDR2 as SQIVND (reference sequence). CDR3 DNA sequence: TGTGCCAGTATCGGGGACCGCTACAATGAGCAGTTCTTC. This codes for CASIGDRYNEQFF.

The CDR3 region is CATRAGSSGANVLTF. CDR3 DNA: TGTGCCACCAGAGCAGGGAGCTCTGGGGCCAACGTCCTGACTTTC. The V gene is TRBV15, the J gene TRBJ2-6; D possibly matches TRBD1 or TRBD2 (5 bases each). This CDR3 has 15 residues. V gave up 6 bases and J gave up 0 bases, with 9 bases separating them. Germline CDR1 is LNHNV and CDR2 is YYDKDF (reference sequence).

The chain uses TRBV29-1 and TRBJ2-7, with D possibly matching TRBD1 (6 bases). Germline-derived CDR1 and CDR2 are SQVTM and ANQGSEA. V was pared by 0 bases and J by 4 bases, with 16 bases between. The CDR3 runs to 15 residues. CDR3 residues: CSVEDPIARGYEQYF. The DNA of the CDR3 is TGCAGCGTTGAAGATCCGATAGCCAGGGGTTACGAGCAGTACTTC.

The chain links TRBV28 to TRBJ1-5; D ambiguous. This CDR3 has 16 amino acids. The V end was cut by 6 bases, the J end by 1 base, with 16 bases between. The germline V gene encodes CDR1 MDHEN and CDR2 SYDVKM. CDR3 DNA sequence: TGTGCCAGCAGCCGCGCCCAGTTTGGGAGCAATCAGCCCCAGCATTTT. Its protein is CASSRAQFGSNQPQHF.

This chain links TRBV3-1 with TRBJ2-3, with 8 bases lining up with TRBD2. The CDR3 totals 17 residues. Germline lookup yields CDR1 LGHDT and CDR2 YNNKEL (reference sequence). Trimming cost V 4 bases and J 2 bases; bases outside gene matches: 11. The DNA of the CDR3 is TGTGCCAGCAGCCGGGCCCCACTAGCGGATTACACAGATACGCAGTATTTT. This codes for CASSRAPLADYTDTQYF.

This sequence joins TRBV7-9 and TRBJ2-3, with D unclear. The germline V and J ends were trimmed by 4 bases and 2 bases, with 1 base remaining between them. This CDR3 spans 11 amino acids. Germline CDR1 is SEHNR and CDR2 is FQNEAQ (reference sequence). The chain's CDR3 is CASSSTDTQYF. In DNA form, the CDR3 reads TGTGCCAGCAGCTCCACAGATACGCAGTATTTT.

CDR3 sequence: CASSLDRLAGAQQTQYF. In nucleotides, the CDR3 is TGTGCCAGCAGCTTAGATCGGCTAGCGGGAGCACAGCAGACCCAGTACTTC. The rearrangement uses TRBV11-2 and TRBJ2-5; 10 bases map to TRBD2. The CDR3 runs to 17 residues. The trim removed 0 bases at V and 6 bases at J, leaving 10 bases unmatched. Germline V CDR1 and CDR2: SGHAT, FQNNGV.